What follows are 20 T cell receptor beta chains derived from one specimen sequenced in a study of identical twins. MiXCR, applied by TCRdb to the 5' RACE reads, yields one record per CDR3 protein. The sample yields around 240,000 distinct CDR3 sequences, roughly 7% seen once. The data also belong to a second study, concerning yellow fever vaccine responses in identical twins.

Input material: memory (CD45RO+) T cells sorted from blood. These receptors were obtained from a woman under 30 in good health.

This clonotype has only a few counts. This sequence joins TRBV6-5 and TRBJ2-5; D might be TRBD2 (6 bases). This CDR3 spans 16 amino acids. Germline CDR1 MNHEY, CDR2 SVGAGI. V lost 2 bases, J lost 4 bases, and 17 bases lay in between. Here the CDR3 DNA reads TGTGCCAGCAGTTACCCCGTCTGGGAGGCCCCAGAGACCCAGTACTTC. It specifies CASSYPVWEAPETQYF.

This clonotype has at least ten counts. The V and J genes are TRBV20-1 and TRBJ1-5; TRBD1 is a possible D gene (6 bases). The V gene lost 5 bases and the J gene lost 6 bases, with 11 bases spanning the gap. The CDR3 is made up of 12 amino acids. Germline assignment: CDR1 DFQATT and CDR2 SNEGSKA (reference sequence). The CDR3 reads CSASRGTQPQHF. CDR3 DNA sequence: TGCAGTGCTTCCAGGGGAACTCAGCCCCAGCATTTT.

This rearrangement joins TRBV7-6 to TRBJ1-6; D not resolved. The CDR3 has 13 amino acids. Germline V gives CDR1 SGHVS, CDR2 FNYEAQ. Trimming cost V 8 bases and J 10 bases, with 15 bases left between them. The CDR3 reads CASSPVEESPLHF. As DNA, the CDR3 is TGTGCCAGCTCCCCGGTCGAGGAATCACCCCTCCACTTT.

This chain connects TRBV5-1 to TRBJ2-1; 11 positions agree with TRBD1. Germline V CDR1 and CDR2: SGHRS, YFSETQ. V lost 1 base, J lost 8 bases, and 2 bases stayed unmatched. The CDR3 spans 14 residues. CDR3 nucleotides: TGCGCCAGCAGCTTGTTGGGACAGGGGGATGAGCAGTTCTTC. This gives the protein CASSLLGQGDEQFF.

This clonotype was counted at least ten times. This chain links TRBV27 with TRBJ2-2; D gene unclear. Germline V CDR1 and CDR2: MNHEY, SMNVEV (reference sequence). This CDR3 has 16 amino acids. V shed 2 bases and J shed 7 bases, with 17 bases lying between them. The CDR3 sequence is CASSLQKVAGGGELFF. The CDR3 DNA follows: TGTGCCAGCAGTTTACAAAAGGTTGCAGGTGGCGGGGAGCTGTTTTTT.

This clonotype was seen more than once but under ten times. An end of the junction differs from the germline gene, which may be a read error. The gene calls are TRBV5-6 and TRBJ2-7; 7 nucleotides line up with TRBD2. CDR1 and CDR2 (germline): SGHDT, YYEEEE. This CDR3 contains 16 residues. CDR3 sequence: CASTLSGTILYYEQYF. Written as DNA, the CDR3 is TGTGCCAGCACCTTGAGCGGGACGATACTCTATTACGAGCAGTACTTC.

This clonotype showed up many times. The V and J genes are TRBV20-1 and TRBJ2-5; 11 bases agree with TRBD2. This CDR3 is built from 16 residues. Germline assignment: CDR1 DFQATT and CDR2 SNEGSKA (reference sequence). V lost 5 bases and J lost 5; bases outside the gene matches: 13. The CDR3, as DNA: TGCAGTGCTGGCCTAGCGGGAGGTGGTGAGTGGGAGACCCAGTACTTC. It encodes CSAGLAGGGEWETQYF.

This clonotype appeared a few times. The chain links TRBV20-1 to TRBJ1-1; 7 positions agree with TRBD1. The germline V gene has CDR1 DFQATT and CDR2 SNEGSKA (reference sequence). The V gene end was trimmed by 2 bases and the J gene end by 3 bases; junction bases not matched to a gene: 6. CDR3 length: 14 amino acids. CDR3: CSARTGDWDTEAFF. The CDR3 bases are TGCAGTGCTAGAACAGGGGATTGGGACACTGAAGCTTTCTTT.

The chain recombines TRBV28 with TRBJ1-5; 9 bases are shared with TRBD1. Germline V CDR1 and CDR2: MDHEN, SYDVKM. The ends lost 2 bases at V and 7 bases at J; junction bases unmatched: 6. The CDR3 runs 15 residues. CDR3 nucleotides: TGTGCCAGCAGTTTAAACAGGGGGCAGGGACAGCCCCAGCATTTT. It codes for CASSLNRGQGQPQHF.

This clonotype was seen repeatedly, ten times or more. As DNA, the CDR3 is TGTGCCAGCAGCTTTCCCATTAATCCAACTAATGAAAAACTGTTTTTT. Residues: CASSFPINPTNEKLFF. The chain couples TRBV11-2 to TRBJ1-4; no clear D gene. The V end was cut by 3 bases, the J end by 0 bases, with 11 bases between. The germline CDR1 and CDR2 sequences are SGHAT and FQNNGV. The CDR3 sequence is 16 residues long. Supplemented by reference TRBV11-2 and TRBJ1-4, the full variable domain reads EAGVAQSPRYKIIEKRQSVAFWCNPISGHATLYWYQQILGQGPKLLIQFQNNGVVDDSQLPKDRFSAERLKGVDSTLKIQPAKLEDSAVYLCASSFPINPTNEKLFFGSGTQLSVL.

V gene TRBV28 combines with J gene TRBJ2-2; no clear D. Trimming cost V 9 bases and J 6 bases, with 14 bases left between them. In germline, CDR1 is MDHEN, CDR2 SYDVKM. This CDR3 is 13 amino acids long. This chain's CDR3 is CASLIQGSGELFF. CDR3 in DNA: TGTGCCAGTCTTATCCAAGGGTCCGGGGAGCTGTTTTTT.

The table lists this clonotype with many counts. The CDR3 DNA follows: TGTGCCAGCAGTACCACAGAACGCCCGTACGAGCAGTACTTC. This codes for CASSTTERPYEQYF. V and J are TRBV12-3 or TRBV12-4 and TRBJ2-7; no definite D call. V lost 5 bases and J 4 bases, leaving 15 bases between the germline ends. The CDR3 runs 14 residues.

This clonotype was observed a handful of times. This sequence joins TRBV5-1 and TRBJ2-1, with D perhaps TRBD1 (6 bases). Germline CDR1 reads SGHRS; CDR2 reads YFSETQ. Trimming removed 4 bases from V and 1 base from J, with 15 bases in between. This CDR3 comprises 16 residues. In DNA form, the CDR3 reads TGCGCCAGCAGCCCGGAACAGGGTGGGTCCTACAATGAGCAGTTCTTC. Protein product: CASSPEQGGSYNEQFF.

This clonotype was seen many times. This rearrangement joins TRBV6-1 to TRBJ2-5, with 10 bases lining up with TRBD2. Losses at the gene ends were 6 bases for V and 5 bases for J; bases not matched to a gene: 6. The CDR3 has 14 amino acids. The V gene's germline CDR1 is MNHNS and CDR2 SASEGT. Here the CDR3 DNA reads TGTGCCAGCAGCCGCGGGACTAGCGTCGAGACCCAGTACTTC. This encodes CASSRGTSVETQYF.

The chain has TRBV20-1 and TRBJ2-7; TRBD2 aligns across 11 bases. The ends lost 0 bases at V and 2 bases at J; junction bases unmatched: 6. There are 16 residues in the CDR3. Per the germline V gene, CDR1 is DFQATT and CDR2 is SNEGSKA (reference sequence). Here the CDR3 reads CSARDHLAGGTYEQYV. CDR3 nucleotides: TGCAGTGCTAGAGATCATCTAGCGGGGGGTACCTACGAGCAGTACGTC.

This clonotype was recorded a few times. The rearrangement uses TRBV3-1 and TRBJ2-1; 8 positions agree with TRBD1. Germline CDR1 and CDR2: LGHDT and YNNKEL (reference sequence). The CDR3 consists of 14 residues. V dropped 4 bases and J dropped 6; count of bases not matched to a gene: 5. CDR3 in amino acids: CASSPRTGRNEQFF. In nucleotides, the CDR3 is TGTGCCAGCAGCCCACGGACAGGGCGCAATGAGCAGTTCTTC.

This clonotype was recorded at least ten times. V usage is TRBV29-1 and J usage is TRBJ2-7; TRBD1 matches at 7 bases. V dropped 6 bases and J dropped 4; count of bases not matched to a gene: 12. Per the germline V gene, CDR1 is SQVTM and CDR2 is ANQGSEA. The CDR3 runs to 14 residues. CDR3 in DNA: TGCAGCGTGGGGGTTGGGACAGCACTATACGAGCAGTACTTC. The encoded protein is CSVGVGTALYEQYF.

There are a few counts of this clonotype. V is TRBV9 and J is TRBJ1-1; possible D gene TRBD1, 5 bases. The germline V gene encodes CDR1 SGDLS and CDR2 YYNGEE. The CDR3 consists of 13 residues. Deletions cut 0 bases from V and 10 bases from J, with 13 bases between. CDR3 nucleotide sequence: TGTGCCAGCAGCGTAGCTCAGCAGGGTACAGCTTTCTTT. This codes for CASSVAQQGTAFF.

This clonotype was counted many times. The rearrangement joins TRBV12-3 or TRBV12-4 to TRBJ2-2, with D unclear. V lost 6 bases and J lost 1, with 6 bases in between. This CDR3 region has 13 residues. CDR3 sequence: CASSSLNTGELFF. In nucleotides, the CDR3 is TGTGCCAGCAGCTCCCTGAACACCGGGGAGCTGTTTTTT.

The chain is built from TRBV7-9 and TRBJ1-1, with D perhaps matching TRBD1 (6 bases). V lost 1 base and J lost 1, with 10 bases in between. The CDR3 covers 15 residues. Germline V lookup: CDR1 SEHNR, CDR2 FQNEAQ (reference sequence). CDR3 loop: CASSLGMGANTEAFF. CDR3 bases: TGTGCCAGCAGCTTAGGTATGGGGGCGAACACTGAAGCTTTCTTT.